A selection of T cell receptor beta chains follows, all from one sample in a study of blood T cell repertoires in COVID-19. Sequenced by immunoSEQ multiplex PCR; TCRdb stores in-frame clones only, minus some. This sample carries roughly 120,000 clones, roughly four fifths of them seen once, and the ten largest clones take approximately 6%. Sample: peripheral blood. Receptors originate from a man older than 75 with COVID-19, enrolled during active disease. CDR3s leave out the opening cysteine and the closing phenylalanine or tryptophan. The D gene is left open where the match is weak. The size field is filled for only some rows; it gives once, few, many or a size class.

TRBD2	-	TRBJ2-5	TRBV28	ASTSLRGAGETQY
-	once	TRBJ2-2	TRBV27	ASTLTGGPGELF
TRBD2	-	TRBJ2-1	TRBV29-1	SVDHATGGNEQF
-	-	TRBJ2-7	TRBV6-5	ASSYSSHVAYEQY
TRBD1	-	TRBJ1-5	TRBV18	ASSPGMAGGPDSNQPQH
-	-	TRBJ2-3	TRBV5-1	ASSLRGSVLSTDTQY
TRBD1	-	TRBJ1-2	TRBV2	ASTGTALYGYT
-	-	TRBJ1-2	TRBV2	ASSEVPLGGGYT
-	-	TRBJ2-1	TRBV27	ASSFRVDEQF
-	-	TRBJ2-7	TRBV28	ASSLPGSSYEQY
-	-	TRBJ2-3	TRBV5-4	ASSGGQGDTQY
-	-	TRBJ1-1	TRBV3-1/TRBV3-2	ASSQDPWGGTEAF
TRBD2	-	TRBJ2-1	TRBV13	ASSLPAGVNEQF
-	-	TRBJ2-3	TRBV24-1	ATSDATSSTDTQY
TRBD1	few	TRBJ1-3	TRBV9	ASSRDRAGNTIY
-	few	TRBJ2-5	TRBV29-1	SVGTPLEAQY
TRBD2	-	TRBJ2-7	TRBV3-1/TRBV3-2	ASSHPIAGGGYEQY
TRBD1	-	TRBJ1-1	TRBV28	ASSSRGRGGSNTEAF
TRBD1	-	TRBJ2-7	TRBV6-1	ASSEVITGQGSEQY
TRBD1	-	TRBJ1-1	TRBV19	ASSIYGTGNTEAF
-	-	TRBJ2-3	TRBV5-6	ASSLPVGWGLGTDTQY
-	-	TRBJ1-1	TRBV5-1	ASSLDSNTEAF
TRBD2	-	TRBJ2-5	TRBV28	ASSPGGLETQY
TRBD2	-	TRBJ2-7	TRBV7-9	ASSLGLAGVYEQY
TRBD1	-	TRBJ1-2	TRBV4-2	ASSQDRDRVYIYGYT
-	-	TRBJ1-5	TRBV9	ASSPSARGQPQH
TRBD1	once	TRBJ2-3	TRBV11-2	ASSLTGADTQY
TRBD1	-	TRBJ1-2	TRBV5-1	ASSLRPGTGDYGYT
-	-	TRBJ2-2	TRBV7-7	ASSSYTGELF
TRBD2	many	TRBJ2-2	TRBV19	ASSIGFVAGGLDTGELF
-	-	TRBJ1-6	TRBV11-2	ASSPVGTSYNSPLH
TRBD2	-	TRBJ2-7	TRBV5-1	ASSKREGPYEQY
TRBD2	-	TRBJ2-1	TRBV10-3	AISGTSGSNEQF
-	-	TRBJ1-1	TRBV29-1	SVDEGSTEAF
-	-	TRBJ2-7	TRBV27	ASNHRGGDEQY